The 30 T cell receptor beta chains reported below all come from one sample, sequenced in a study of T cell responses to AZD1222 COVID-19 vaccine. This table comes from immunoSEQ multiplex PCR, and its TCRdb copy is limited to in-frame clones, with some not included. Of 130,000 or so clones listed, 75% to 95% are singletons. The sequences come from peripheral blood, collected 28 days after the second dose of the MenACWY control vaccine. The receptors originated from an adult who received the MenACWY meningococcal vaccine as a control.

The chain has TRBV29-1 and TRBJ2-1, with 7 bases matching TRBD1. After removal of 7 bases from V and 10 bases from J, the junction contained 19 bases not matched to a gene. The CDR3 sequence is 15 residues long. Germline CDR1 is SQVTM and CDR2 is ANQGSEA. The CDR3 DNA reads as TGCAGCGGGGAAACGACAGGGTCTTCCAGCGGAGAGCAGTTCTTC. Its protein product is CSGETTGSSSGEQFF.

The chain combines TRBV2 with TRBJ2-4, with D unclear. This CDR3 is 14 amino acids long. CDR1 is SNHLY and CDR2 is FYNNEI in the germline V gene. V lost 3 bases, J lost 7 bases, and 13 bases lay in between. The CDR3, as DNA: TGTGCCAGCAGTGAGCTGCCCAACGCGAACATTCAGTACTTC. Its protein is CASSELPNANIQYF.

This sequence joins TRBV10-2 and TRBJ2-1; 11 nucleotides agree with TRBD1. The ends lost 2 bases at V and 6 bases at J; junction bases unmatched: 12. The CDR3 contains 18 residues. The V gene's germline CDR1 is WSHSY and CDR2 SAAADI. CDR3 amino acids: CASSELGGSGTGGNEQFF. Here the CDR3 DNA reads TGCGCCAGCAGTGAGCTAGGGGGATCCGGGACAGGGGGCAATGAGCAGTTCTTC.

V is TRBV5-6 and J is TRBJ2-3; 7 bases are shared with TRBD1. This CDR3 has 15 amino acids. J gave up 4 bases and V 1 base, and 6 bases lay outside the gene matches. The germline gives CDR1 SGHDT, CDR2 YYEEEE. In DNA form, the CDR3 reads TGTGCCAGCAGCTTGTTGGGCCAGGGGGCAGATACGCAGTATTTT. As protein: CASSLLGQGADTQYF.

The CDR3 DNA is TGCGCCAGCAGCTTCCCATACTCCTACGAGCAGTACTTC. Protein product: CASSFPYSYEQYF. The chain carries TRBV5-1 and TRBJ2-7; D call uncertain. The CDR3 runs 13 residues. Germline CDR1 reads SGHRS; CDR2 reads YFSETQ. Between the trimmed V and J ends, which lost 2 bases and 0 bases, there was a span of 6 bases.

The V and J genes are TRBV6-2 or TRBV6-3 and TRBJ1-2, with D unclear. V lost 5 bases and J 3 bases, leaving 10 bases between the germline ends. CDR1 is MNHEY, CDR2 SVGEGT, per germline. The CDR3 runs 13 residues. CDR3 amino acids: CASSTTGDYGYTF. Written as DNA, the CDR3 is TGTGCCAGCAGTACAACGGGCGACTATGGCTACACCTTC.

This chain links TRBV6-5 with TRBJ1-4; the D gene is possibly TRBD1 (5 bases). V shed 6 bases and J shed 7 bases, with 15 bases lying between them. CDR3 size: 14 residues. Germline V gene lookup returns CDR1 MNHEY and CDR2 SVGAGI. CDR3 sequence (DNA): TGTGCCAGCAGCATAAACAGGTGGGGTGAAAAACTGTTTTTT. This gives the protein CASSINRWGEKLFF.

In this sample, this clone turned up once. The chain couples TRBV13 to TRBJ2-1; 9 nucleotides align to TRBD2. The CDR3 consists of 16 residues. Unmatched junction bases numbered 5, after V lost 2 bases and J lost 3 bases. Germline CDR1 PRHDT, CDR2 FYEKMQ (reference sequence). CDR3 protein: CASSLISGGRYNEQFF. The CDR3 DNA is TGTGCCAGCAGCTTAATTAGCGGGGGTCGCTACAATGAGCAGTTCTTC.

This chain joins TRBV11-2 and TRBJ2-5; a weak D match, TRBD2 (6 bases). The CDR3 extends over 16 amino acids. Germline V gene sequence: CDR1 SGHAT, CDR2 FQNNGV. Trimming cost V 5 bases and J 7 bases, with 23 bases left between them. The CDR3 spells CASSAEGTTGGGTQYF. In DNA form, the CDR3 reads TGTGCCAGCAGCGCAGAGGGGACCACCGGGGGAGGGACCCAGTACTTC.

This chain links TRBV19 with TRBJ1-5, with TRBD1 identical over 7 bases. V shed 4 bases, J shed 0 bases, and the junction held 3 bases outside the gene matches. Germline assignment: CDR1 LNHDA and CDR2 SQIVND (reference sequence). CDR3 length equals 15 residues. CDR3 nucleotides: TGTGCCAGTAGTACAGGGACAGCTAGCAATCAGCCCCAGCATTTT. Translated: CASSTGTASNQPQHF. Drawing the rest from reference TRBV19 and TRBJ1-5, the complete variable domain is DGGITQSPKYLFRKEGQNVTLSCEQNLNHDAMYWYRQDPGQGLRLIYYSQIVNDFQKGDIAEGYSVSREKKESFPLTVTSAQKNPTAFYLCASSTGTASNQPQHFGDGTRLSIL.

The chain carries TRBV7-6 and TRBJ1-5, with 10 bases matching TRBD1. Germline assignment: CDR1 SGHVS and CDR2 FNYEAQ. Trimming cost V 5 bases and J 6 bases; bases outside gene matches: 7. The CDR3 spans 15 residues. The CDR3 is CASSARDRGRQPQHF. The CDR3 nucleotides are TGTGCCAGCAGCGCCCGGGACAGGGGTCGTCAGCCCCAGCATTTT.

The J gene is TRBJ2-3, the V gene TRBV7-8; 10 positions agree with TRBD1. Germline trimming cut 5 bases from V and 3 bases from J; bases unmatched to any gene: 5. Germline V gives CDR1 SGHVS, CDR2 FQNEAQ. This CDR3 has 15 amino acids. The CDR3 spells CASSQLGQGTDTQYF. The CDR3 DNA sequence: TGTGCCAGCAGCCAACTGGGACAGGGGACAGATACGCAGTATTTT.

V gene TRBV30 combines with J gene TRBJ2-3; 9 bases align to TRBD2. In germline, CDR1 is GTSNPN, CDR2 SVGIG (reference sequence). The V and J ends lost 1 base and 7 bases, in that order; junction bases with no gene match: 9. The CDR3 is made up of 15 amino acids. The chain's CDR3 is CAWSGLAGSINTQYF. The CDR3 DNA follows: TGTGCCTGGAGTGGGCTAGCGGGATCAATCAATACGCAGTATTTT.

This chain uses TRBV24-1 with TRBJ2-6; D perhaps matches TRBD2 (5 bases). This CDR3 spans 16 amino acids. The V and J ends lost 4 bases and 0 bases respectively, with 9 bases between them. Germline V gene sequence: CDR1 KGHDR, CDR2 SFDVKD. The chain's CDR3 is CATSDPGISGANVLTF. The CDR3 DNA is TGTGCCACCAGTGACCCCGGGATCTCTGGGGCCAACGTCCTGACTTTC.

CDR3 nucleotides: TGTGCCAGCAGTTACGCCCTTTATGGGCGGCAGTACTTC. Translation gives CASSYALYGRQYF. This rearrangement joins TRBV6-2 or TRBV6-3 to TRBJ2-7, with D uncertain. The CDR3 runs 13 residues. The ends were cut back, 2 bases at V and 9 bases at J, with 14 bases in the middle. Germline values: CDR1 MNHEY, CDR2 SVGEGT.

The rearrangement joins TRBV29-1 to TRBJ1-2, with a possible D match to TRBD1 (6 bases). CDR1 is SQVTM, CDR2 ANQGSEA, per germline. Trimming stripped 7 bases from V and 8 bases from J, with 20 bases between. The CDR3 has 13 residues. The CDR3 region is CSAPYGGAQGYTF. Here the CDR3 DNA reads TGCAGCGCCCCTTACGGGGGCGCACAAGGCTACACCTTC. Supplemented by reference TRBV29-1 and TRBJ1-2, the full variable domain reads SAVISQKPSRDICQRGTSLTIQCQVDSQVTMMFWYRQQPGQSLTLIATANQGSEATYESGFVIDKFPISRPNLTFSTLTVSNMSPEDSSIYLCSAPYGGAQGYTFGSGTRLTVV.

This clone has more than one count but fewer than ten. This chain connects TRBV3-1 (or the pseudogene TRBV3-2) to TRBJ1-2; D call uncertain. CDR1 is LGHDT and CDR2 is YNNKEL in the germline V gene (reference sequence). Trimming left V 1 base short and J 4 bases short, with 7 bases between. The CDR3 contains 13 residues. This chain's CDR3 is CASSQGGFYGYTF. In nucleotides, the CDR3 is TGTGCCAGCAGCCAAGGGGGTTTCTATGGCTACACCTTC.

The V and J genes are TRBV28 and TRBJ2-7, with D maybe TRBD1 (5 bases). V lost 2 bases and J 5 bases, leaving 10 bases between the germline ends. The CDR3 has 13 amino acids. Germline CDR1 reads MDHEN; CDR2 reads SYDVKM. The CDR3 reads CASSLRGSNEQYV. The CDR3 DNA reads TGTGCCAGCAGTTTAAGGGGTTCTAACGAGCAGTACGTC.

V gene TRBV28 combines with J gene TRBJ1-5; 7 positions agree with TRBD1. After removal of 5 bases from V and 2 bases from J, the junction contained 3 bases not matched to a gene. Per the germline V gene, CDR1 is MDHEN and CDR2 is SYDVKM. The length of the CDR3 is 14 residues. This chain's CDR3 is CASSPGQRNQPQHF. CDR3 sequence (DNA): TGTGCCAGCAGTCCGGGACAGCGCAATCAGCCCCAGCATTTT.

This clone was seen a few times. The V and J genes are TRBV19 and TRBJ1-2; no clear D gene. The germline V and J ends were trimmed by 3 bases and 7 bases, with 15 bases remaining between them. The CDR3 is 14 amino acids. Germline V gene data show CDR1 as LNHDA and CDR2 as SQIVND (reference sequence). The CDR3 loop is CASSIRSKAGGYTF. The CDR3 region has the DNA TGTGCCAGTAGTATTCGGTCGAAAGCGGGTGGCTACACCTTC.

The CDR3 here is CASTLAGLSYNEQFF. DNA of the CDR3: TGTGCCAGCACACTAGCGGGCTTGTCCTACAATGAGCAGTTCTTC. The chain is built from TRBV2 and TRBJ2-1, with TRBD2 matching over 9 bases. Per the germline V gene, CDR1 is SNHLY and CDR2 is FYNNEI. CDR3 length equals 15 residues. J was trimmed by 1 base and V by 7 bases; bases with no gene match: 5. The variable domain in full, completed from reference TRBV2 and TRBJ2-1, reads EPEVTQTPSHQVTQMGQEVILRCVPISNHLYFYWYRQILGQKVEFLVSFYNNEISEKSEIFDDQFSVERPDGSNFTLKIRSTKLEDSAMYFCASTLAGLSYNEQFFGPGTRLTVL.

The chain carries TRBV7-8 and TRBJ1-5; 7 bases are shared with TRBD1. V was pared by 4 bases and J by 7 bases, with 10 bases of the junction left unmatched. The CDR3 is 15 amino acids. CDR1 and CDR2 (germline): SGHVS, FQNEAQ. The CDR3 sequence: CASSSLVQGVQPQHF. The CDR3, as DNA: TGTGCCAGCAGCTCACTAGTGCAGGGGGTGCAGCCCCAGCATTTT.

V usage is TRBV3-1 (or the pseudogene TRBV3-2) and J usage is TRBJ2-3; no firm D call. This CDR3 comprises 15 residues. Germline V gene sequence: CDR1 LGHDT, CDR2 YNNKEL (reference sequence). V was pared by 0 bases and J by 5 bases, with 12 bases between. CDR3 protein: CASSQEANRIDTQYF. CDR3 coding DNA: TGTGCCAGCAGCCAAGAGGCCAATAGAATAGATACGCAGTATTTT.

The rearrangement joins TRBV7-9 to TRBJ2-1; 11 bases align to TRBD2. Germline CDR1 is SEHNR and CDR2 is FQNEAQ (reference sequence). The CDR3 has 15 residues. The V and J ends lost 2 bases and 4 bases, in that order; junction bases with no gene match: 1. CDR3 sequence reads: CASSLPSGGYNEQFF. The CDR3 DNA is TGTGCCAGCAGCTTACCTAGCGGGGGGTACAATGAGCAGTTCTTC.

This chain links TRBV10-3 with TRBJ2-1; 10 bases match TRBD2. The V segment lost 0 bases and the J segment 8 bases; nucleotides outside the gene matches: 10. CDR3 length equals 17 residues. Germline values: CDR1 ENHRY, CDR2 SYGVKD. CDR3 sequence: CAISESERGGLIDEQFF. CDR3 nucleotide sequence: TGTGCCATCAGTGAGTCGGAGCGGGGGGGCCTTATCGATGAGCAGTTCTTC.

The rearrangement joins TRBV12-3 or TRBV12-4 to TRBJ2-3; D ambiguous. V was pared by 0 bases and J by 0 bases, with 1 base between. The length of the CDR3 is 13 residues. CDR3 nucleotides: TGTGCCAGCAGTTTAGCTAGCACAGATACGCAGTATTTT. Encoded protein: CASSLASTDTQYF.

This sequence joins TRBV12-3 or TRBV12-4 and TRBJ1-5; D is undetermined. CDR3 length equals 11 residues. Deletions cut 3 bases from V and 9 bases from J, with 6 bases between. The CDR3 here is CASSLGGPQHF. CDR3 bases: TGTGCCAGCAGTTTGGGTGGGCCCCAGCATTTT.

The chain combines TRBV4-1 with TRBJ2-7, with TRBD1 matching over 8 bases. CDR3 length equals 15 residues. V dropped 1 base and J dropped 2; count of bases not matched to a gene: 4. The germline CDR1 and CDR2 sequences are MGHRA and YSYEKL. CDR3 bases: TGCGCCAGCAGCCAAGTCGGGACAGGAACCTACGAGCAGTACTTC. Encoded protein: CASSQVGTGTYEQYF.

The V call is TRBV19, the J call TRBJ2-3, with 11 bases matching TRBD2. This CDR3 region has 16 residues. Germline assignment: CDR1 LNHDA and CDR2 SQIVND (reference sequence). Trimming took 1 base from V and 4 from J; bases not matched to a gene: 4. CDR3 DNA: TGTGCCAGTAGTATAGGTAGCGGGGGGGCGTCAGATACGCAGTATTTT. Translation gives CASSIGSGGASDTQYF.

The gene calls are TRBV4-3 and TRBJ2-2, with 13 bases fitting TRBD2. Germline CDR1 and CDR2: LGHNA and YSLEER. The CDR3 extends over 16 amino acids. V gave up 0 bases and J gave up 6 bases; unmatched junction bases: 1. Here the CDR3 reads CASSQETSGGPGELFF. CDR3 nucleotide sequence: TGCGCCAGCAGCCAAGAGACTAGCGGGGGGCCCGGGGAGCTGTTTTTT.